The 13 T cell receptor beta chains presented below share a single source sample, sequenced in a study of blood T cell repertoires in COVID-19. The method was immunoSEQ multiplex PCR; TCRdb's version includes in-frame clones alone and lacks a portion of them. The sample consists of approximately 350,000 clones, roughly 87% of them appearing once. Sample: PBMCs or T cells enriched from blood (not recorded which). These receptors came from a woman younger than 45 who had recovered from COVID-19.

This CDR3 is CASSPGTSGGLGTGELFF. In nucleotides, the CDR3 is TGCGCCAGCAGCCCAGGGACTAGCGGGGGGCTTGGGACCGGGGAGCTGTTTTTT. This chain connects TRBV5-1 to TRBJ2-2, with 15 positions matching TRBD2. Germline-derived CDR1 and CDR2 are SGHRS and YFSETQ. The CDR3 runs to 18 residues. Trimming took 4 bases from V and 5 from J; bases not matched to a gene: 9.

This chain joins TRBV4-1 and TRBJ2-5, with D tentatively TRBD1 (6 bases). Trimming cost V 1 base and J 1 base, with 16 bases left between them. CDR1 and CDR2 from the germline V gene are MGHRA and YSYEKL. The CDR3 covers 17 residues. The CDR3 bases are TGCGCCAGCAGCCAAGGTTTTGGACAGAGCTTCCAAGAGACCCAGTACTTC. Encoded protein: CASSQGFGQSFQETQYF.

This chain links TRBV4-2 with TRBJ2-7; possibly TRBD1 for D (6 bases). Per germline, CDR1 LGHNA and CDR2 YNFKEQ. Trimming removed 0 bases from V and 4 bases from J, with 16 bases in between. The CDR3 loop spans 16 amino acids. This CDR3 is CASSQEVGRGWYEQYF. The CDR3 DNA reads TGTGCCAGCAGCCAAGAGGTGGGCAGGGGTTGGTACGAGCAGTACTTC.

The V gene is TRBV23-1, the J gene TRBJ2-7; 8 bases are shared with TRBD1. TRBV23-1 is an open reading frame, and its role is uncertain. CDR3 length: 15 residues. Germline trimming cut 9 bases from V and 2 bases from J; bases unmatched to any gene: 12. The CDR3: CARRRDRGETYEQYF. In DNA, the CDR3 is TGCGCCAGGCGGCGTGACAGGGGCGAAACCTACGAGCAGTACTTC.

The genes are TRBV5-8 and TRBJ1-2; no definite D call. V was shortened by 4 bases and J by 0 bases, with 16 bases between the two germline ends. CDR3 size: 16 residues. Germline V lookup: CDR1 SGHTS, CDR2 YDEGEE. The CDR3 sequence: CASSLNSQVPNYGYTF. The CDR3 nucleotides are TGTGCCAGCAGCCTAAACTCCCAGGTTCCTAACTATGGCTACACCTTC.

The CDR3 protein is CASSLTGRSSYGYTF. For the CDR3, the DNA is TGCGCCAGCAGCTTGACAGGCAGGAGTAGCTATGGCTACACCTTC. The rearrangement uses TRBV5-1 and TRBJ1-2, with D possibly being TRBD1 (5 bases). With 1 base removed from V and 4 bases from J, the gap between germline ends came to 14 bases. CDR1 and CDR2 (germline): SGHRS, YFSETQ. The CDR3 runs to 15 residues.

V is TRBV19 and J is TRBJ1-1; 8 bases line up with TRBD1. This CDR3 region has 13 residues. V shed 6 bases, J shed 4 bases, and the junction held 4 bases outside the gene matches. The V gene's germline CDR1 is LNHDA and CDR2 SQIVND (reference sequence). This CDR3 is CASRADRATEAFF. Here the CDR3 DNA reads TGTGCCAGTAGGGCGGACAGGGCCACTGAAGCTTTCTTT. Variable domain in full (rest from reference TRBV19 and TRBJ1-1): DGGITQSPKYLFRKEGQNVTLSCEQNLNHDAMYWYRQDPGQGLRLIYYSQIVNDFQKGDIAEGYSVSREKKESFPLTVTSAQKNPTAFYLCASRADRATEAFFGQGTRLTVV.

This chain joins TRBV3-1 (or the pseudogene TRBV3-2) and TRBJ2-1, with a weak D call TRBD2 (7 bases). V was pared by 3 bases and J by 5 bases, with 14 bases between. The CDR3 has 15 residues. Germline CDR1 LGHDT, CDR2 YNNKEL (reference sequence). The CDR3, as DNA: TGTGCCAGCAGCCATAGTTCGGGGGGCGACAATGAGCAGTTCTTC. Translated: CASSHSSGGDNEQFF.

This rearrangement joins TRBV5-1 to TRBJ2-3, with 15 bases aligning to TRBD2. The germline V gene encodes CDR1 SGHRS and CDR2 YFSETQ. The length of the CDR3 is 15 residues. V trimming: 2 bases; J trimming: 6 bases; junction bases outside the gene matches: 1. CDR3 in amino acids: CASSFGTSGGDTQYF. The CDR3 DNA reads TGCGCCAGCAGCTTCGGGACTAGCGGGGGGGATACGCAGTATTTT. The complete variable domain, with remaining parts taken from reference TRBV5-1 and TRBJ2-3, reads KAGVTQTPRYLIKTRGQQVTLSCSPISGHRSVSWYQQTPGQGLQFLFEYFSETQRNKGNFPGRFSGRQFSNSRSEMNVSTLELGDSALYLCASSFGTSGGDTQYFGPGTRLTVL.

As DNA, the CDR3 is TGTGCCAGCAGTTTAGACAGGGGGCTTGGTAATGAAAAACTGTTTTTT. It yields the protein CASSLDRGLGNEKLFF. V is TRBV27 and J is TRBJ1-4, with 10 bases matching TRBD1. This CDR3 has 16 amino acids. CDR1 MNHEY and CDR2 SMNVEV come from the germline V gene (reference sequence). J lost 4 bases, V lost 2 bases, and 4 bases had no gene match.

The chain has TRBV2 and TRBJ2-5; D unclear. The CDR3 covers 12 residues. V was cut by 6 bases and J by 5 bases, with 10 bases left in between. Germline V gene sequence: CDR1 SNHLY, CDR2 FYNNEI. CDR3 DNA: TGTGCCAGCAGAGATGACGGGGAGACCCAGTACTTC. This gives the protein CASRDDGETQYF.

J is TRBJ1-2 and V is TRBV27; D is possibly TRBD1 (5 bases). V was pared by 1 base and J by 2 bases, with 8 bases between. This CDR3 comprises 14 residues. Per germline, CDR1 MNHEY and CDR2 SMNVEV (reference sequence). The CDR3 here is CASSLLSGNYGYTF. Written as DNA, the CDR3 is TGTGCCAGCAGTTTATTGTCAGGGAACTATGGCTACACCTTC.

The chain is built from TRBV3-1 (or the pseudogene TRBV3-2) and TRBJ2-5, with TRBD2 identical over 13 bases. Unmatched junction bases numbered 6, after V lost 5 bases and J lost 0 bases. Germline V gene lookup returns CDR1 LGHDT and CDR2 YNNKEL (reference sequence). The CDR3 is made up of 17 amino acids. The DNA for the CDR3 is TGTGCCAGCAGCAGTAAGGGACTAGCGGGGTACCAAGAGACCCAGTACTTC. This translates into CASSSKGLAGYQETQYF.